Below are 7 T cell receptor beta chains sequenced from a single sample in a study of shared clonotypes between healthy human individuals. Generated by immunoSEQ multiplex PCR, the TCRdb table keeps only in-frame clones and is missing some. The top ten hold over 1% of the sample, which has over a million clones, roughly 96% seen once. Sequencing input: naive CD4+ T cells sorted from blood. The subset was: CD45RA+ positively selected. The receptors stem from a man younger than 40 in good health.

The V gene is TRBV19, the J gene TRBJ1-2; 7 positions agree with TRBD1. The CDR3 is 18 residues long. The junction had 20 bases not matched to a gene; V was cut back by 4 bases and J by 6 bases. Germline-derived CDR1 and CDR2 are LNHDA and SQIVND (reference sequence). The DNA for the CDR3 is TGTGCCAGTAGTACGTTCCGGGACAGACTTCCTAAAAAAGATGGCTACACCTTC. As protein: CASSTFRDRLPKKDGYTF.

CDR3 nucleotide sequence: TGTGCCAGCAGTTTAGTACCGAGCGGCTACAATGAGCAGTTCTTC. Translating it yields CASSLVPSGYNEQFF. The chain carries TRBV6-5 and TRBJ2-1; the D gene is possibly TRBD2 (5 bases). Per germline, CDR1 MNHEY and CDR2 SVGAGI. V gave up 4 bases and J gave up 3 bases, with 13 bases separating them. The CDR3 is 15 residues long.

This chain connects TRBV5-1 to TRBJ2-7; D call uncertain. The CDR3 covers 14 residues. Trimming pared 0 bases from V and 5 bases from J, leaving 12 bases between. Germline CDR1 SGHRS, CDR2 YFSETQ. The CDR3 spells CASSLAEWTDEQYF. The CDR3 DNA follows: TGCGCCAGCAGCTTGGCCGAGTGGACGGACGAGCAGTACTTC. The full variable domain, rest sourced from reference TRBV5-1 and TRBJ2-7, is KAGVTQTPRYLIKTRGQQVTLSCSPISGHRSVSWYQQTPGQGLQFLFEYFSETQRNKGNFPGRFSGRQFSNSRSEMNVSTLELGDSALYLCASSLAEWTDEQYFGPGTRLTVT.

This chain uses TRBV13 with TRBJ2-7; D gene unclear. V lost 0 bases and J lost 6, with 12 bases in between. Per the germline V gene, CDR1 is PRHDT and CDR2 is FYEKMQ (reference sequence). The CDR3 has 14 amino acids. The CDR3 region has the DNA TGTGCCAGCAGCTTAGGCCACGGGTCGAGCGAGCAGTACTTC. Translated: CASSLGHGSSEQYF.

The chain combines TRBV4-1 with TRBJ1-2, with D possibly TRBD1 on 5 matching bases. The CDR3 runs to 17 residues. CDR1 is MGHRA and CDR2 is YSYEKL in the germline V gene. Trimming took 2 bases from V and 6 from J, leaving 22 bases between them. CDR3 bases: TGCGCCAGCAGCCAACCCACCCAATCTTCAGGGAAGGATGGCTACACCTTC. The encoded protein is CASSQPTQSSGKDGYTF.

Here the CDR3 DNA reads TGTGCCAGCAGCGCTGCGAGCGAACTCTACGAGCAGTACTTC. It specifies CASSAASELYEQYF. The V gene is TRBV6-1, the J gene TRBJ2-7; the D is unclear. The CDR3 spans 14 residues. CDR1 MNHNS and CDR2 SASEGT come from the germline V gene. V dropped 6 bases and J dropped 3 bases, with 15 bases sitting between them.

V usage is TRBV7-2 and J usage is TRBJ2-1; 14 positions agree with TRBD2. This CDR3 is built from 14 residues. V was clipped by 4 bases and J by 12 bases; unmatched bases: 5. The germline gives CDR1 SGHTA, CDR2 FQGNSA. The CDR3 sequence: CASSSGTSGGRQFF. The CDR3 nucleotides read TGTGCCAGCAGCTCCGGGACTAGCGGGGGTAGGCAGTTCTTC.